These 17 T cell receptor beta chains were sequenced from one sample in a study of patients and donors after allogeneic stem cell transplantation (dated by TCRdb to the early 2020s). Libraries were prepared through RT-PCR. The sequencer was a NextSeq 550. TCRdb reran the public reads through fastp at Q25 and MiXCR, keeping productive beta chains. Merged by CDR3 protein, the rows form single entries marked with the most common genes and DNA. This sample holds about a million distinct CDR3 sequences; about 20% were observed only once. The ten largest clones represent 6% of the sample. Sequenced input: blood, either unsorted or a sorted T cell fraction (not recorded which). Every receptor here comes from a human donor who was either an allogeneic HSCT recipient or a stem cell or donor lymphocyte infusion donor (not recorded which). It is not recorded whose cells these are; they may come from a transplant donor.

At least ten counts were recorded for this clonotype. The CDR3: CASSDRLQYNEQFF. The DNA for the CDR3 is TGTGCCAGCAGTGACCGTCTACAATACAATGAGCAGTTCTTC. The J gene is TRBJ2-1, the V gene TRBV12-3 or TRBV12-4, with no clear D. The CDR3 has 14 amino acids. V lost 5 bases to trimming and J lost 4 bases, with 12 bases between them.

This clonotype has ten or more counts. The chain has TRBV11-2 and TRBJ1-5; D is ambiguous. Germline V lookup: CDR1 SGHAT, CDR2 FQNNGV. Trimming left V 5 bases short and J 5 bases short, with 10 bases between. The length of the CDR3 is 13 residues. The chain's CDR3 is CASSLGRDQPQHF. CDR3 coding DNA: TGTGCCAGCAGCCTCGGAAGGGATCAGCCCCAGCATTTT.

This clonotype turned up a few times. The V and J genes are TRBV27 and TRBJ1-5; 7 positions match TRBD1. J gave up 6 bases and V 8 bases, and 13 bases lay outside the gene matches. This CDR3 contains 15 residues. Germline V gene lookup returns CDR1 MNHEY and CDR2 SMNVEV (reference sequence). The CDR3 protein is CASLPQGGLGQPQHF. The CDR3 DNA reads as TGTGCCAGCCTCCCCCAGGGGGGTCTAGGTCAGCCCCAGCATTTT.

A few counts support this clonotype. V and J are TRBV5-1 and TRBJ1-2, with a possible D match to TRBD1 (5 bases). V lost 0 bases and J lost 2, with 8 bases in between. This CDR3 contains 14 residues. Germline V gene lookup returns CDR1 SGHRS and CDR2 YFSETQ. The DNA of the CDR3 is TGCGCCAGCAGCTTGGGGGACGGGAACTATGGCTACACCTTC. Its translation: CASSLGDGNYGYTF.

The chain links TRBV19 to TRBJ2-7; 9 bases line up with TRBD2. CDR1 is LNHDA, CDR2 SQIVND, per germline (reference sequence). The trim removed 3 bases at V and 2 bases at J, leaving 5 bases unmatched. The CDR3 runs to 15 residues. CDR3: CASSMDSGRTYEQYF. The CDR3 region has the DNA TGTGCCAGTAGTATGGATAGCGGGAGAACCTACGAGCAGTACTTC. The full variable domain, with the rest looked up from reference TRBV19 and TRBJ2-7, is DGGITQSPKYLFRKEGQNVTLSCEQNLNHDAMYWYRQDPGQGLRLIYYSQIVNDFQKGDIAEGYSVSREKKESFPLTVTSAQKNPTAFYLCASSMDSGRTYEQYFGPGTRLTVT.

This clonotype came up many times. The chain employs TRBV5-1 and TRBJ1-1, with 11 bases identical to TRBD1. Trimming took 4 bases from V and 4 from J; bases not matched to a gene: 6. CDR3 length: 15 amino acids. Looked up from germline, CDR1 is SGHRS and CDR2 is YFSETQ. CDR3 coding DNA: TGCGCCAGCAGCCCAGGGACAGGGGGAAGCACTGAAGCTTTCTTT. Its translation: CASSPGTGGSTEAFF.

This clonotype was counted between two and nine times. The chain is built from TRBV6-2 or TRBV6-3 and TRBJ1-4; a weak D match, TRBD1 (5 bases). The CDR3 is made up of 14 amino acids. The V end was cut by 9 bases, the J end by 2 bases, with 13 bases between. Germline V gene sequence: CDR1 MNHEY, CDR2 SVGEGT. The CDR3 region has the DNA TGTGCCAGTGCAGGGAAGGCGACTAATGAAAAACTGTTTTTT. Its translation is CASAGKATNEKLFF.

This clonotype was counted a few times. The chain employs TRBV21-1 and TRBJ2-5. TRBV21-1 is classified as a pseudogene. This CDR3 region has 10 residues. CDR3: CASKLETQYF. CDR3 sequence (DNA): TGTGCCAGCAAATTGGAGACCCAGTACTTC.

Only a few counts were recorded for this clonotype. The V gene is TRBV27, the J gene TRBJ2-2; D gene unclear. CDR1 is MNHEY and CDR2 is SMNVEV in the germline V gene (reference sequence). The V end lost 9 bases, the J end lost 6 bases, and 11 bases lay between the germline ends. The CDR3 is 12 residues long. The CDR3 nucleotides read TGTGCCAGGGTACCCCCCCCCGGGGAGCTGTTTTTT. Translating it yields CARVPPPGELFF.

This clonotype was counted a few times. J is TRBJ1-2 and V is TRBV6-5; D might be TRBD1 (5 bases). Trimming removed 3 bases from V and 5 bases from J, with 10 bases in between. Germline CDR1 reads MNHEY; CDR2 reads SVGAGI. There are 13 residues in the CDR3. The CDR3 DNA reads as TGTGCCAGCAGTTATGGGACGGTTTATGGCTACACCTTC. Translating it yields CASSYGTVYGYTF.

This chain joins TRBV4-1 and TRBJ1-2; 9 bases line up with TRBD1. Germline values: CDR1 MGHRA, CDR2 YSYEKL. The trim removed 6 bases at V and 4 bases at J, leaving 9 bases unmatched. This CDR3 has 15 residues. As DNA, the CDR3 is TGCGCCAGCAGATACGCCGGGACAGGGATCTATGGCTACACCTTC. This encodes CASRYAGTGIYGYTF.

This clonotype has only a few counts. The chain uses TRBV24-1 and TRBJ2-1; TRBD2 aligns across 16 bases. CDR1 is KGHDR and CDR2 is SFDVKD in the germline V gene. Trimming cost V 4 bases and J 7 bases; bases outside gene matches: 6. The CDR3 is 17 residues long. CDR3 in amino acids: CATSDSGTSGRGNEQFF. The DNA for the CDR3 is TGTGCCACCAGTGACTCGGGGACTAGCGGGAGGGGGAATGAGCAGTTCTTC.

The J gene is TRBJ2-2, the V gene TRBV9; D is possibly TRBD1 or TRBD2 (5 bases each). Germline loops: CDR1 SGDLS, CDR2 YYNGEE. Between the trimmed V and J ends, which lost 3 bases and 4 bases, there was a span of 16 bases. The CDR3 runs 16 residues. CDR3 bases: TGTGCCAGCAGCGGGGGGAAGGGCAAGTTCACCGGGGAGCTGTTTTTT. Its translation: CASSGGKGKFTGELFF.

Only a few counts were recorded for this clonotype. The rearrangement uses TRBV7-3 and TRBJ2-2; 8 bases map to TRBD1. CDR3 length: 18 residues. Trimming removed 4 bases from V and 8 bases from J; junction bases left unmatched: 18. Germline CDR1 is SGHTA and CDR2 is FQGTGA. The CDR3 is CASSSIGSGTGLFGELFF. CDR3 nucleotides: TGTGCCAGCAGCTCTATAGGGTCCGGGACAGGACTTTTTGGGGAGCTGTTTTTT.

For this clonotype: This could be a read error, since a much larger clone is one nucleotide away. The chain uses TRBV3-1 and TRBJ2-7, with D hard to call. Germline CDR1 is LGHDT and CDR2 is YNNKEL (reference sequence). The V and J ends lost 4 bases and 3 bases respectively, with 7 bases between them. This CDR3 has 12 residues. The chain's CDR3 is CASSREIYEQYF. In nucleotides, the CDR3 is TGTGCCAGCAGCCGAGAGATCTACGAGCAGTACTTC.

The rearrangement joins TRBV4-2 to TRBJ2-1, with D uncertain. Germline loops: CDR1 LGHNA, CDR2 YNFKEQ. This CDR3 comprises 15 residues. Trimming left V 1 base short and J 8 bases short, with 15 bases between. The CDR3 DNA sequence: TGTGCCAGCAGCCAAGCTCCCGAGTTATGGGATGAGCAGTTCTTC. It is translated as CASSQAPELWDEQFF.

This clonotype has at least ten counts. The chain recombines TRBV29-1 with TRBJ2-2, with 10 bases matching TRBD2. The CDR3 spans 14 residues. Trimming cost V 3 bases and J 6 bases; bases outside gene matches: 4. CDR1 and CDR2 from the germline V gene are SQVTM and ANQGSEA. The CDR3 DNA reads TGCAGCGTTGACGAACTAGCGGGATCCGGGGAGCTGTTTTTT. It specifies CSVDELAGSGELFF.